The 8 T cell receptor beta chains below were found in one sample sequenced in a study of blood T cell repertoires in COVID-19. Generated by immunoSEQ multiplex PCR, the TCRdb table keeps only in-frame clones and is missing some. The sample gives some 180,000 clones, 84% of which show up once; about 3.3% is in the top ten. Sequenced sample: PBMCs or T cells enriched from blood (not recorded which). The source is a woman in her twenties or thirties who had been exposed to COVID-19.

For the CDR3, the DNA is TGTGCCAGCAGCCGACAGAGCTATAATTCACCCCTCCACTTT. Its protein product is CASSRQSYNSPLHF. The chain couples TRBV3-1 (or the pseudogene TRBV3-2) to TRBJ1-6, with D maybe TRBD1 (5 bases). Germline lookup yields CDR1 LGHDT and CDR2 YNNKEL (reference sequence). The CDR3 extends over 14 amino acids. V was clipped by 4 bases and J by 3 bases, with 7 bases between them.

V is TRBV2 and J is TRBJ2-7, with a weak D call TRBD2 (5 bases). Germline V gene data show CDR1 as SNHLY and CDR2 as FYNNEI. The CDR3 extends over 12 amino acids. Trimming removed 7 bases from V and 6 bases from J, with 13 bases in between. CDR3 in DNA: TGTGCCAGCACCGACCCCGGGGTCGAGCAGTACTTC. Encoded protein: CASTDPGVEQYF.

The chain has TRBV7-8 and TRBJ1-2, with TRBD1 matching 9 bases. Germline CDR1 reads SGHVS; CDR2 reads FQNEAQ. The V gene end was trimmed by 5 bases and the J gene end by 0 bases; junction bases not matched to a gene: 16. The CDR3 runs to 19 residues. The CDR3 region has the DNA TGTGCCAGCAGCCGGAGTCTGGGACAGGGAAGAGGAGCTAACTATGGCTACACCTTC. It translates to CASSRSLGQGRGANYGYTF.

The V gene is TRBV4-3, the J gene TRBJ2-1, with 11 bases that match TRBD2. This CDR3 is built from 17 residues. Germline lookup yields CDR1 LGHNA and CDR2 YSLEER. The junction had 10 bases not matched to a gene; V was cut back by 0 bases and J by 9 bases. Written as DNA, the CDR3 is TGCGCCAGCAGCCAAGATCCGAGTAGCGGGGGGGCAAGTGAGCAGTTCTTC. Translation: CASSQDPSSGGASEQFF.

The gene calls are TRBV9 and TRBJ2-7; TRBD1 agrees at 9 bases. CDR3 length: 17 residues. From germline, CDR1 is SGDLS and CDR2 YYNGEE. J lost 2 bases, V lost 0 bases, and 9 bases had no gene match. CDR3 sequence: CASSVGGQGIPAYEQYF. The CDR3 bases are TGTGCCAGCAGCGTAGGGGGACAGGGAATTCCGGCCTACGAGCAGTACTTC.

V is TRBV4-3 and J is TRBJ2-1, with 7 nucleotides matching TRBD1. CDR1 is LGHNA, CDR2 YSLEER, per germline. The J segment lost 7 bases and the V segment lost 0 bases, leaving 6 bases of the junction unmatched. This CDR3 region has 15 residues. DNA of the CDR3: TGCGCCAGCAGCCAAGAGACAGGGAGTAGGAATGAGCAGTTCTTC. It encodes CASSQETGSRNEQFF.

CDR3 coding DNA: TGTGCCAGCAGCCCAGCGGGAGCGGGGGGTCCCTACAATGAGCAGTTCTTC. Translation: CASSPAGAGGPYNEQFF. The chain combines TRBV9 with TRBJ2-1, with 9 bases matching TRBD2. Looked up from germline, CDR1 is SGDLS and CDR2 is YYNGEE. The CDR3 has 17 amino acids. After removal of 4 bases from V and 2 bases from J, the junction contained 10 bases not matched to a gene.

The chain is built from TRBV5-6 and TRBJ1-2; 11 bases match TRBD1. The CDR3 consists of 15 residues. The germline gives CDR1 SGHDT, CDR2 YYEEEE. Germline trimming cut 1 base from V and 8 bases from J; bases unmatched to any gene: 7. The CDR3 region has the DNA TGTGCCAGCAGCTTGTGGGACAGGGGGATTCGGGGCTACACCTTC. Translating gives CASSLWDRGIRGYTF.